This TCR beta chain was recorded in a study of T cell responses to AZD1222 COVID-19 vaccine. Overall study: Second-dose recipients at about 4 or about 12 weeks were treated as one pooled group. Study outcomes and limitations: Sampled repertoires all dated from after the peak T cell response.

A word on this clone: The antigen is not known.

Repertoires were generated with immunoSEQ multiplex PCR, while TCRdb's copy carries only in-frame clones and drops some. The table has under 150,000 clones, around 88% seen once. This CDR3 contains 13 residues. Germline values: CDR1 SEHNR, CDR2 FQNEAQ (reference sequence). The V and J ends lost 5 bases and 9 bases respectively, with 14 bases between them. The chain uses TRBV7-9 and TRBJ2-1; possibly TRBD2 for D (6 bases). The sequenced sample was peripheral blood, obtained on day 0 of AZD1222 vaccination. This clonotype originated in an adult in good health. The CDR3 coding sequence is TGTGCCAGCAGCCTTGGAATCGGGAGTGAGCAGTTCTTC. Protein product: CASSLGIGSEQFF.